Each of the 26 T cell receptor beta chains below was sequenced from the same sample in a study of CXCR3-negative and CXCR3-positive naive CD8 T cells. TRB cDNA was prepared as libraries by UMI-labeled 5' RACE. After re-calling the 5' RACE reads, TCRdb lists one entry per CDR3 protein, DNA absent. The sample has about 5,500 distinct CDR3 sequences. The sequenced material came from naive CXCR3- CD8+ T cells from blood. Regarding subset: CD45RO-CCR7+CD27+CD95- naive CD8+ T cells lacking CXCR3 (TNR3-). The receptors stem from a human donor in good health. Some clones in this sample may be carry-over from other donors' samples.

The chain recombines TRBV6-5 with TRBJ1-2. The CDR3 has 13 amino acids. The germline CDR1 and CDR2 sequences are MNHEY and SVGAGI. Here the CDR3 reads CASSYSDRLGYTF.

The rearrangement joins TRBV4-2 to TRBJ2-1; absent DNA, TCRdb's TRBD2 call cannot be checked. Germline CDR1 reads LGHNA; CDR2 reads YNFKEQ. The CDR3 spans 16 residues. The CDR3 sequence: CASSQDGLASYNEQFF.

The chain is built from TRBV5-6 and TRBJ2-2; the D call from TCRdb, TRBD1, cannot be confirmed without DNA. In germline, CDR1 is SGHDT, CDR2 YYEEEE. The CDR3 is made up of 14 amino acids. The CDR3 protein is CASSAGQNTGELFF.

The chain carries TRBV4-2 and TRBJ2-1; the D call of TRBD1 rests on TCRdb alone, since no DNA is present to check it. Germline V gene data show CDR1 as LGHNA and CDR2 as YNFKEQ. The CDR3 contains 16 residues. The CDR3 loop is CASSQSNDRVGNEQFF.

The chain carries TRBV12-3 or TRBV12-4 and TRBJ2-1; absent DNA, TCRdb's TRBD2 call cannot be checked. The CDR3 length is 12 residues. CDR3: CASSLTRPEQFF.

This clonotype is classed as large by frequency. The rearrangement joins TRBV12-3 or TRBV12-4 to TRBJ2-5. The CDR3 has 12 residues. This CDR3 reads CASSPSPETQYF.

The CDR3 sequence is CASSIGSDTQYF. This chain connects TRBV7-6 to TRBJ2-3. The CDR3 length is 12 residues. CDR1 and CDR2 (germline): SGHVS, FNYEAQ.

This chain joins TRBV12-3 or TRBV12-4 and TRBJ2-3. This CDR3 has 14 amino acids. The CDR3 loop reads CASSFASRTDTQYF.

This clonotype is called medium-sized based on its frequency. This chain links TRBV11-2 with TRBJ2-7. The CDR3 loop spans 13 amino acids. Germline V lookup: CDR1 SGHAT, CDR2 FQNNGV. The CDR3 region is CASSLGNGYEQYF.

The chain recombines TRBV29-1 with TRBJ2-1. The germline V gene has CDR1 SQVTM and CDR2 ANQGSEA. The CDR3 loop spans 13 amino acids. CDR3 residues: CSVEDLVRNEQFF.

This clonotype registers medium-sized by frequency. This rearrangement joins TRBV7-8 to TRBJ2-3; TCRdb returns TRBD1, unconfirmable since there is no DNA. The germline gives CDR1 SGHVS, CDR2 FQNEAQ. The CDR3 is made up of 14 amino acids. The CDR3 protein is CASSSDRRTDTQYF.

Frequency places this clonotype as medium-sized. The V gene is TRBV4-3, the J gene TRBJ2-1; the TCRdb call, TRBD1, lacks DNA for checking. Germline V gene data show CDR1 as LGHNA and CDR2 as YSLEER. This CDR3 has 17 residues. CDR3 in amino acids: CASSQDPPASSYNEQFF.

The chain combines TRBV11-2 with TRBJ2-5. CDR3 size: 13 residues. Germline assignment: CDR1 SGHAT and CDR2 FQNNGV. CDR3 region: CASSFPWSETQYF.

This clonotype is medium-sized by frequency. The V call is TRBV19, the J call TRBJ2-3; TCRdb's assignment of TRBD2 cannot be checked, as there is no DNA. Germline lookup yields CDR1 LNHDA and CDR2 SQIVND (reference sequence). The CDR3 runs to 16 residues. CDR3: CASSLQGLAGTDTQYF.

The rearrangement links TRBV5-1 to TRBJ2-7; the TCRdb call, TRBD2, lacks DNA for checking. Germline CDR1 is SGHRS and CDR2 is YFSETQ. The CDR3 is made up of 17 amino acids. The CDR3 loop is CASSLVPAGGVSYEQYF.

CDR3: CSVDLGNYGYTF. The chain recombines TRBV29-1 with TRBJ1-2. CDR1 and CDR2 from the germline V gene are SQVTM and ANQGSEA. The CDR3 runs to 12 residues.

The CDR3 spells CSVVLDIVEEQFF. The chain combines TRBV29-1 with TRBJ2-1. CDR3 length: 13 residues. Germline-derived CDR1 and CDR2 are SQVTM and ANQGSEA.

This sequence joins TRBV29-1 and TRBJ1-2; TCRdb reports TRBD1, a call that lacks DNA to check it against. This CDR3 comprises 12 residues. Germline lookup yields CDR1 SQVTM and CDR2 ANQGSEA. CDR3 loop: CSARGIGYGYTF.

The chain links TRBV7-6 to TRBJ1-1; TCRdb names TRBD1, which stays unverified in the absence of DNA. CDR3 length: 17 residues. CDR1 is SGHVS and CDR2 is FNYEAQ in the germline V gene. CDR3 sequence reads: CASSSPRCTLANTEAFF. Using reference TRBV7-6 and TRBJ1-1 for the parts outside the CDR3, the full variable domain is GAGVSQSPRYKVTKRGQDVALRCDPISGHVSLYWYRQALGQGPEFLTYFNYEAQQDKSGLPNDRFSAERPEGSISTLTIQRTEQRDSAMYRCASSSPRCTLANTEAFFGQGTRLTVV.

The chain links TRBV20-1 to TRBJ2-1. The CDR3 sequence is 14 residues long. Germline assignment: CDR1 DFQATT and CDR2 SNEGSKA (reference sequence). The CDR3 loop reads CSASGGPSYNEQFF.

This chain joins TRBV7-3 and TRBJ2-3; TCRdb returns TRBD1, unconfirmable since there is no DNA. This CDR3 has 15 residues. CDR1 SGHTA and CDR2 FQGTGA come from the germline V gene. The CDR3 region is CASSQGGFGTDTQYF.

This chain uses TRBV5-4 with TRBJ1-1; TCRdb indicates TRBD1, and absent DNA this call remains unverified. The CDR3 totals 13 residues. CDR1 and CDR2 (germline): SGHNT, YYREEE (reference sequence). The CDR3 loop reads CATQGAGGTEAFF.

CDR3 loop: CASSQDSRNTEAFF. This sequence joins TRBV4-3 and TRBJ1-1. CDR3 size: 14 residues. Germline V gene data show CDR1 as LGHNA and CDR2 as YSLEER.

The chain has TRBV4-1 and TRBJ1-1; TCRdb picks TRBD1, but there is no DNA to check that call. This CDR3 has 17 amino acids. Germline CDR1 and CDR2: MGHRA and YSYEKL. The CDR3 loop is CASSQDLQESWITEAFF.

This chain uses TRBV7-6 with TRBJ2-5. The CDR3 spans 14 residues. Germline V gene sequence: CDR1 SGHVS, CDR2 FNYEAQ. The CDR3 loop is CASSLAGIQETQYF.

Its frequency marks this clonotype as medium-sized. CDR3 amino acids: CATSAGPTYEQYF. The V call is TRBV7-2, the J call TRBJ2-7; TCRdb reports TRBD2, a call that lacks DNA to check it against. The CDR3 has 13 amino acids. Germline-derived CDR1 and CDR2 are SGHTA and FQGNSA.